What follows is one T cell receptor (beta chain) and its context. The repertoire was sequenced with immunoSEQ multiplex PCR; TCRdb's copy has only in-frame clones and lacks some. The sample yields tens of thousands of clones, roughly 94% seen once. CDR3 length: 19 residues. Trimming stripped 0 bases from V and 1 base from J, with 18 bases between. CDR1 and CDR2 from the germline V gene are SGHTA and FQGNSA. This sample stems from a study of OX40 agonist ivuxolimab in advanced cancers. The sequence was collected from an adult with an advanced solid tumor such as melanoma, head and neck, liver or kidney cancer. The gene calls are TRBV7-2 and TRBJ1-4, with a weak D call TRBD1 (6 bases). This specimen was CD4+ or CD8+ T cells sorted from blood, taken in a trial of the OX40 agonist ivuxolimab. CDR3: CASSLAVWQGKGTNEKLFF. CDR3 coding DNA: TGTGCCAGCAGCTTAGCGGTGTGGCAGGGGAAGGGAACTAATGAAAAACTGTTTTTT. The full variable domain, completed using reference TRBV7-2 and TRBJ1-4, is GAGVSQSPSNKVTEKGKDVELRCDPISGHTALYWYRQSLGQGLEFLIYFQGNSAPDKSGLPSDRFSAERTGGSVSTLTIQRTQQEDSAVYLCASSLAVWQGKGTNEKLFFGSGTQLSVL.